The rows below give T cell receptor beta chains drawn from one sample of a study of control samples from healthy donors and cancer patients. Measured with immunoSEQ multiplex PCR; TCRdb has only the in-frame clones, and not every one. The sample comprises 150,000 to 200,000 clones, 90% of which are singletons, and 1.3% to 1.5% rests with the top ten. Source material: blood. These receptors were collected from a woman between 50 and 59 years old in good health. Each CDR3 is given with its conserved first and last residue. D genes are given only for firm matches. Where a row states a size, it is once, few, many or the class of an expanded clone; other rows omit it.

clone size	CDR3 length	D gene	V gene	J gene	CDR3 DNA	CDR3 protein
NA	14	NA	TRBV6-5	TRBJ2-5	TGTGCCAGCAGTTACACCGGGATGGGAGAGACCCAGTACTTC	CASSYTGMGETQYF
few	14	NA	TRBV25-1	TRBJ2-7	TGTGCCAGCAGTGATGTAGGGAGAATCTACGAGCAGTACTTC	CASSDVGRIYEQYF
NA	14	NA	TRBV28	TRBJ1-2	TGTGCCAGCAGTACGGGGGACACGTACTATGGCTACACCTTC	CASSTGDTYYGYTF
NA	16	TRBD2	TRBV28	TRBJ2-7	TGTGCCAGCAGGGCCGAAAGCCTAGCGGTGGGCTACGAGCAGTACTTC	CASRAESLAVGYEQYF
NA	13	NA	TRBV19	TRBJ1-1	TGTGCCACAAGACAGGACTTGAACACTGAAGCTTTCTTT	CATRQDLNTEAFF
NA	16	NA	TRBV11-2	TRBJ2-7	TGTGCCAGCAGCTTCCCTGGGACGGGGGCGTCCTACGAGCAGTACTTC	CASSFPGTGASYEQYF
NA	16	TRBD2	TRBV5-6	TRBJ2-5	TGTGCCAGCAGCTTGGTGTCTAGCGGAAGAGGAGAGACCCAGTACTTC	CASSLVSSGRGETQYF
once	15	NA	TRBV6-4	TRBJ2-7	TGTGCCAGCAGTGCTGAATGGACCAGCTCCTACGAGCAGTACTTC	CASSAEWTSSYEQYF
NA	15	TRBD1	TRBV5-1	TRBJ2-1	TGCGCCAGCACCTTGTCAGGGGGCTCCTACAATGAGCAGTTCTTC	CASTLSGGSYNEQFF
NA	16	NA	TRBV1	TRBJ2-1	TGCACCAGCAGGGTGGTAGGGGGCGCGTCCTACAATGAGCAGTTCTTC	CTSRVVGGASYNEQFF
NA	12	TRBD1	TRBV19	TRBJ1-2	TGTGCCAGTAGTGAACACAGGGGTGGCTACACCTTC	CASSEHRGGYTF
NA	17	NA	TRBV7-2	TRBJ2-1	TGTGCCAGCAGCTTCTCCCTGGGTGGGACACTCTACAATGAGCAGTTCTTC	CASSFSLGGTLYNEQFF
NA	11	NA	TRBV20-1	TRBJ2-7	TGCAGTGCTTGGCAGTCCTACGAGCAGTACTTC	CSAWQSYEQYF
NA	14	TRBD1	TRBV2	TRBJ2-2	TGTGCCAGCACCGGGACAGGGGGCACCGGGGAGCTGTTTTTT	CASTGTGGTGELFF
NA	14	NA	TRBV29-1	TRBJ1-1	TGCAGCGTGCAGAAAGAGGTGGCGGGAACTGAAGCTTTCTTT	CSVQKEVAGTEAFF
NA	18	NA	TRBV25-1	TRBJ1-6	TGTGCCAGCAGTGAATGGGGACAAACCTTCTCCTATAATTCACCCCTCCACTTT	CASSEWGQTFSYNSPLHF
NA	15	NA	TRBV4-3	TRBJ2-3	TGCGCCAGCAGCCAAGATTCCGCCACCCTGGATACGCAGTATTTT	CASSQDSATLDTQYF
NA	14	NA	TRBV10-3	TRBJ1-2	TGTGCCATCAGTGAGTCTAGACAGTTCTATGGCTACACCTTC	CAISESRQFYGYTF
NA	14	NA	TRBV10-2	TRBJ2-4	TGCGCCAGCAGTGAGTCTGTCAGGCAAAACATTCAGTACTTC	CASSESVRQNIQYF
NA	11	NA	TRBV28	TRBJ1-2	TGTGCCAGCAGTTTTTCTCGTGGCTACACCTTC	CASSFSRGYTF
NA	16	NA	TRBV7-8	TRBJ2-2	TGTGCCAGCAGCTTAGTGGGGGCTATTAGGACCGGGGAGCTGTTTTTT	CASSLVGAIRTGELFF
NA	14	TRBD1	TRBV29-1	TRBJ1-5	TGCAGCGTTAAGGCAGGGGGTAGCAATCAGCCCCAGCATTTT	CSVKAGGSNQPQHF
once	14	NA	TRBV24-1	TRBJ2-1	TGTGCCACCAGTGTTCGGCAAGGTTTGAATGAGCAGTTCTTC	CATSVRQGLNEQFF
NA	15	TRBD1	TRBV2	TRBJ1-4	TGTGCCAGCGGAAACGGGGCAGGGGGAGGGGAAAAACTGTTTTTT	CASGNGAGGGEKLFF
once	13	NA	TRBV9	TRBJ2-3	TGTGCCAGCAGCGTAGGGGATGCAGATACGCAGTATTTT	CASSVGDADTQYF
few	14	TRBD1	TRBV7-3	TRBJ1-2	TGTGCCAGCAGCTTAGGGACAGGGGTGTACGGCTACACCTTC	CASSLGTGVYGYTF
NA	17	NA	TRBV11-2	TRBJ1-3	TGTGCCAGCAGCGCTGACATTTTCTTTCGCTCTGGAAACACCATATATTTT	CASSADIFFRSGNTIYF
NA	14	NA	TRBV5-1	TRBJ1-5	TGCGCCAGCAGCTTGGAGGGGGGGGGCGAGCCCCAGCATTTT	CASSLEGGGEPQHF